Included here is one T cell receptor beta chain sequence, with context. These data originate in a study of blood T cell repertoires in COVID-19. Libraries were prepared by immunoSEQ multiplex PCR; TCRdb keeps only in-frame clonotypes and omits some of them. The profile shows about 190,000 clones, around 85% of them singletons. CDR1 is PRHDT, CDR2 FYEKMQ, per germline (reference sequence). The CDR3 is 14 amino acids. J was trimmed by 5 bases and V by 4 bases; bases with no gene match: 3. The gene calls are TRBV13 and TRBJ2-7, with 12 positions matching TRBD2. Source material: peripheral blood. This TCR was recovered from a woman in her forties or fifties with acute or convalescent COVID-19. CDR3 loop: CASSSGLAGHEQYF. DNA of the CDR3: TGTGCCAGCAGCTCGGGACTAGCGGGCCACGAGCAGTACTTC.